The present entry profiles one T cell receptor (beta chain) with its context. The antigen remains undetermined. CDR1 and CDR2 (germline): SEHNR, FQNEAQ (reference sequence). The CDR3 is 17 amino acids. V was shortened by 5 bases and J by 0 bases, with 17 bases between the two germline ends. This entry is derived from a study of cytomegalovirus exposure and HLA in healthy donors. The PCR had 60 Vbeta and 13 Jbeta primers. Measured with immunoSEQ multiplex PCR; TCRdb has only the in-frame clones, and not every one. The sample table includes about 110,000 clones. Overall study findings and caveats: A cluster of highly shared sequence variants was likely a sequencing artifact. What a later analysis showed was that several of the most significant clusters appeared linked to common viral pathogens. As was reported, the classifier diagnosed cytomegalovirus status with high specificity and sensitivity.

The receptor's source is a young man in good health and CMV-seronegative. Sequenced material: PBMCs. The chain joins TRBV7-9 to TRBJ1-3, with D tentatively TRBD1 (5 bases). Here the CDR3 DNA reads TGTGCCAGCAGCCCCGGCGGGGGTTTCGTCTCTGGAAACACCATATATTTT. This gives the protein CASSPGGGFVSGNTIYF.